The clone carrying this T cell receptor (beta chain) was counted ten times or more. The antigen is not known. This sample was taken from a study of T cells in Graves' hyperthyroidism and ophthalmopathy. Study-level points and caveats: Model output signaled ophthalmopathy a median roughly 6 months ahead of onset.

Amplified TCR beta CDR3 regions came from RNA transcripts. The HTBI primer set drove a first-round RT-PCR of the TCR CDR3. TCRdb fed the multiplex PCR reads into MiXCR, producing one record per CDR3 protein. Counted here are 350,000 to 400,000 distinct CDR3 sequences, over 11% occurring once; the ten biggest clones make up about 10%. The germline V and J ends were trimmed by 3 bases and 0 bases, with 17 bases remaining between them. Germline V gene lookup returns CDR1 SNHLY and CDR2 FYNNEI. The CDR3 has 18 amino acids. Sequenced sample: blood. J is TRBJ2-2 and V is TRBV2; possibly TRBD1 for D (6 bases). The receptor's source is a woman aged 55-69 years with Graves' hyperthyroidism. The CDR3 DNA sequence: TGTGCCAGCAGTGACCGGGGTCGAGGACAGACGAACACCGGGGAGCTGTTTTTT. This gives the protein CASSDRGRGQTNTGELFF.